Sequencing of this T cell receptor (beta chain) was carried out in a study of cytomegalovirus exposure and HLA in healthy donors. Study-level results: Accounts indicate the classifier identified cytomegalovirus status with strong specificity and sensitivity. Researchers catalogued 150 or so TCR beta chains as cytomegalovirus-associated.

As for this clone: The antigen is undetermined.

The PCR ran on 60 Vbeta and 13 Jbeta primers. The assay was immunoSEQ multiplex PCR, and TCRdb's table has in-frame clones only and misses some. Here the sample spans under 200,000 clones, 82% being singletons. The TCR sequence derives from a woman in her forties or fifties in good health and CMV-seronegative. The sample was PBMCs.

CDR3 loop: CASTPAGGFLTDTQYF. In DNA form, the CDR3 reads TGTGCCAGCACGCCAGCGGGGGGCTTTCTCACAGATACGCAGTATTTT. The chain is built from TRBV27 and TRBJ2-3; 9 bases align to TRBD2. Germline V lookup: CDR1 MNHEY, CDR2 SMNVEV (reference sequence). Germline trimming cut 7 bases from V and 2 bases from J; bases unmatched to any gene: 10. The CDR3 runs 16 residues.